This T cell receptor (beta chain) was sequenced during a study of vaccination and CD4 T cells after COVID-19. Turning to the study itself: Either a CEFX pool, an HIV-1 Nef pool, or no peptide was added to control cultures.

Cultured CD4+ T cell DNA underwent sequencing with the Oncomine TCR Beta short-read assay. TCRdb re-called the PCR reads through MiXCR, storing one row per CDR3 protein. Among about 17,000 distinct CDR3 sequences listed, approximately 60% were seen once. Treatment meaning: approximately nine-day PBMC culture with coronavirus spike peptide pools or control peptides (ViraFEST assay). Trimming removed 3 bases from V and 0 bases from J, with 11 bases in between. The CDR3 is 15 residues long. Germline CDR1 LNHDA, CDR2 SQIVND (reference sequence). This clonotype is a singleton in its sample. As yet, its antigen is unknown.

This clonotype was obtained from a human donor who had recovered from COVID-19. The rearrangement uses TRBV19 and TRBJ1-2; no clear D. The starting material was CD4+ T cells from blood, cultured in vitro, obtained after SARS-CoV-2 vaccination. The CDR3 loop is CASSISPPANYGYTF. CDR3 sequence (DNA): TGTGCCAGTAGTATTAGCCCTCCAGCTAACTATGGCTACACCTTC.